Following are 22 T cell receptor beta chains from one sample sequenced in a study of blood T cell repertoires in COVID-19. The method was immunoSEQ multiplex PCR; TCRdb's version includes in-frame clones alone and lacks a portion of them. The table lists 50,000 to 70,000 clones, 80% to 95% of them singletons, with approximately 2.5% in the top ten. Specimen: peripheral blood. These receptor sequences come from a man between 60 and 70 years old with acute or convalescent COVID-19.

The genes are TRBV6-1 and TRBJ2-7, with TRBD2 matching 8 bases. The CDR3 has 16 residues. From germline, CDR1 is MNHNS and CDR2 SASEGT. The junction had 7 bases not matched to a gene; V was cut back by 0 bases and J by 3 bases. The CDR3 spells CASSEASGRRFYEQYF. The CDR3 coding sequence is TGTGCCAGCAGTGAAGCCAGCGGGAGAAGGTTCTACGAGCAGTACTTC.

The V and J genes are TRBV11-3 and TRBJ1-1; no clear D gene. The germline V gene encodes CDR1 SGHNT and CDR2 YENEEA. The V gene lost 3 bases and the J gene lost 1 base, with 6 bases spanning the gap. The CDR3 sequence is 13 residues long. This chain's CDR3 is CASSFNRNTEAFF. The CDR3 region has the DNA TGTGCCAGCAGCTTCAACAGGAACACTGAAGCTTTCTTT. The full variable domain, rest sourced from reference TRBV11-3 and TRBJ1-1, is EAGVVQSPRYKIIEKKQPVAFWCNPISGHNTLYWYLQNLGQGPELLIRYENEEAVDDSQLPKDRFSAERLKGVDSTLKIQPAELGDSAVYLCASSFNRNTEAFFGQGTRLTVV.

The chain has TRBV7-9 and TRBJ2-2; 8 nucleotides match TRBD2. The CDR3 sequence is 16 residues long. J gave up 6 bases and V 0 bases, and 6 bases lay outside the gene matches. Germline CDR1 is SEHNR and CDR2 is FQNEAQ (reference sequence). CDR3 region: CASSLATGGPSGELFF. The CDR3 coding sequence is TGTGCCAGCAGCTTAGCTACGGGAGGGCCATCCGGGGAGCTGTTTTTT.

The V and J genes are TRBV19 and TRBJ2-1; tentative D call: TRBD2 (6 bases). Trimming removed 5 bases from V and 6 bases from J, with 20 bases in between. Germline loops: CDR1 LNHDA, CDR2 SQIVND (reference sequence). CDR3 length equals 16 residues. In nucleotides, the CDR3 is TGTGCCAGTAGTCCACTAGCATCCGCGGAATCCAATGAGCAGTTCTTC. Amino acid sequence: CASSPLASAESNEQFF.

CDR3 amino acids: CASSPGQGEETQYF. The CDR3 DNA is TGTGCCAGCTCACCGGGACAGGGAGAAGAGACCCAGTACTTC. The chain couples TRBV18 to TRBJ2-5; 9 positions match TRBD1. The V gene's germline CDR1 is KGHSH and CDR2 LQKENI. Trimming took 3 bases from V and 3 from J; bases not matched to a gene: 2. This CDR3 has 14 amino acids.

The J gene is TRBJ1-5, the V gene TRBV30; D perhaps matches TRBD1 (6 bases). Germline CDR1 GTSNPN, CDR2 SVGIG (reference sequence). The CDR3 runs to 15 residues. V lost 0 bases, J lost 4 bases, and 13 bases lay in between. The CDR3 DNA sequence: TGTGCCTGGAGTGTACCCGGACAGTTAAATCAGCCCCAGCATTTT. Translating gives CAWSVPGQLNQPQHF. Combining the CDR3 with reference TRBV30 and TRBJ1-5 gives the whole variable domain SQTIHQWPATLVQPVGSPLSLECTVEGTSNPNLYWYRQAAGRGLQLLFYSVGIGQISSEVPQNLSASRPQDRQFILSSKKLLLSDSGFYLCAWSVPGQLNQPQHFGDGTRLSIL.

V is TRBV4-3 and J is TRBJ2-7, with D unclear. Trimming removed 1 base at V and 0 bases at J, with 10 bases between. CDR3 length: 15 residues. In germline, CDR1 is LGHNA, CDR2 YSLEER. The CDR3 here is CASSQAVLSSYEQYF. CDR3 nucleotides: TGCGCCAGCAGCCAAGCCGTACTAAGCTCCTACGAGCAGTACTTC.

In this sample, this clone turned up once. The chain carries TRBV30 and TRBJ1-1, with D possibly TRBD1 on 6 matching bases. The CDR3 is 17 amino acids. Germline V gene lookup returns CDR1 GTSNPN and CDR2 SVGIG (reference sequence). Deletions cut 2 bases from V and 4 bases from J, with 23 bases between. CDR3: CAWSSTGPENPGTEAFF. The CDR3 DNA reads TGTGCCTGGAGTTCGACAGGACCAGAAAACCCGGGCACTGAAGCTTTCTTT.

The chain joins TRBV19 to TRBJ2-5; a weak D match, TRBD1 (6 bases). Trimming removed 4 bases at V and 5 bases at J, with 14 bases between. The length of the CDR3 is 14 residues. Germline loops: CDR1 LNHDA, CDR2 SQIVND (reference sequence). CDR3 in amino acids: CASSRNRAPETQYF. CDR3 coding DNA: TGTGCCAGTAGTAGGAACAGGGCCCCGGAGACCCAGTACTTC. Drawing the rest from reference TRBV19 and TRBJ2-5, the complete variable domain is DGGITQSPKYLFRKEGQNVTLSCEQNLNHDAMYWYRQDPGQGLRLIYYSQIVNDFQKGDIAEGYSVSREKKESFPLTVTSAQKNPTAFYLCASSRNRAPETQYFGPGTRLLVL.

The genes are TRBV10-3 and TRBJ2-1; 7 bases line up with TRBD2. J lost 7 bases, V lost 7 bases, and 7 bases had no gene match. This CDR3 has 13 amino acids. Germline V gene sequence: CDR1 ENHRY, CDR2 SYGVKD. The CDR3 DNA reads TGTGCCATCATGAGGGAGGGCCTAAATGAGCAGTTCTTC. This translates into CAIMREGLNEQFF.

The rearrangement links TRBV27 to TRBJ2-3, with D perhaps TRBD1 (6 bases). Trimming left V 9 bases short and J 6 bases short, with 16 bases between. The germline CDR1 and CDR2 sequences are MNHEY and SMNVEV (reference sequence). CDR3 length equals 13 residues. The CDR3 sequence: CASKQGGGDTQYF. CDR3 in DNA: TGTGCCAGTAAACAGGGCGGTGGGGATACGCAGTATTTT.

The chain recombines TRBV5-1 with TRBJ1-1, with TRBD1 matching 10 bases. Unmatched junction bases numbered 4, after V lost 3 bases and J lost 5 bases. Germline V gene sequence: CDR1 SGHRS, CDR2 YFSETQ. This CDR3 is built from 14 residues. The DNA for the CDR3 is TGCGCCAGCAGCTGGACAGGGGGTCTTACTGAAGCTTTCTTT. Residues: CASSWTGGLTEAFF.

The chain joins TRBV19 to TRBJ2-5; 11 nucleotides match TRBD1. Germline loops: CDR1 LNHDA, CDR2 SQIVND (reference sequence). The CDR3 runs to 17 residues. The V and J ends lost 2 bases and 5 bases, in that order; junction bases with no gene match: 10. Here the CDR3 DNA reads TGTGCCAGTAGTATACAGCTCTCGGACAGGGGGCAGGAGACCCAGTACTTC. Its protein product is CASSIQLSDRGQETQYF.

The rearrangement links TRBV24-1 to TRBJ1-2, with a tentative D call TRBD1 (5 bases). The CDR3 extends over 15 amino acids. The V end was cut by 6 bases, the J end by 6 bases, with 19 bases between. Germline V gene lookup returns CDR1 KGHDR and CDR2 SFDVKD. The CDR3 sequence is CATSPRGSRWDGYTF. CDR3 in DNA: TGTGCCACCAGTCCCCGGGGGAGTCGTTGGGATGGCTACACCTTC.

CDR3 protein: CASSPGDSGSSSDTQYF. In DNA, the CDR3 is TGTGCCAGCAGCCCGGGGGATAGCGGGAGTAGCTCAGATACGCAGTATTTT. The gene calls are TRBV7-6 and TRBJ2-3, with 9 bases aligning to TRBD2. The CDR3 totals 17 residues. After removal of 5 bases from V and 4 bases from J, the junction contained 13 bases not matched to a gene. Germline V gives CDR1 SGHVS, CDR2 FNYEAQ.

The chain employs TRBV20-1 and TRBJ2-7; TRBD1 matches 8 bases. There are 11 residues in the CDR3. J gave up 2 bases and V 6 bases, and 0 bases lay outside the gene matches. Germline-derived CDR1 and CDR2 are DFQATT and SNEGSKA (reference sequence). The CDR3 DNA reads TGCAGTGCGGACAGGGCCTACGAGCAGTACTTC. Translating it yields CSADRAYEQYF.

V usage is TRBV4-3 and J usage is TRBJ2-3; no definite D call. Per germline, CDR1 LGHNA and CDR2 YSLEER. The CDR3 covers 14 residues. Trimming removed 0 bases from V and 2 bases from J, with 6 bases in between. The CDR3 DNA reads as TGCGCCAGCAGCCAAGATGTCCTCACAGATACGCAGTATTTT. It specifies CASSQDVLTDTQYF.

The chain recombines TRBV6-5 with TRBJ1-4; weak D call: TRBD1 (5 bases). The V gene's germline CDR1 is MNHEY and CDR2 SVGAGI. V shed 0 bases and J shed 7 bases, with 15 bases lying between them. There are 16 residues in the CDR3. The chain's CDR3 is CASSYSSGQGGEKLFF. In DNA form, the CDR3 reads TGTGCCAGCAGTTACTCGAGCGGTCAGGGAGGTGAAAAACTGTTTTTT.

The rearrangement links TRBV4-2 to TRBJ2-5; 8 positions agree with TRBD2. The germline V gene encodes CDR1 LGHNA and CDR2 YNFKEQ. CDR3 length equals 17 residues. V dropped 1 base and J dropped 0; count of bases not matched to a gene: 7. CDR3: CASSQVGIAGYQETQYF. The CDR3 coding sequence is TGTGCCAGCAGCCAAGTGGGGATAGCGGGGTACCAAGAGACCCAGTACTTC.

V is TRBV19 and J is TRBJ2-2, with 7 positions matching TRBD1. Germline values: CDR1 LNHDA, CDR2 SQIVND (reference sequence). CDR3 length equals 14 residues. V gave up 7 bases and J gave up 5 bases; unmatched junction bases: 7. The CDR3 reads CASTPGGATGELFF. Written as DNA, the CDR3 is TGTGCCAGTACCCCAGGGGGTGCAACCGGGGAGCTGTTTTTT.

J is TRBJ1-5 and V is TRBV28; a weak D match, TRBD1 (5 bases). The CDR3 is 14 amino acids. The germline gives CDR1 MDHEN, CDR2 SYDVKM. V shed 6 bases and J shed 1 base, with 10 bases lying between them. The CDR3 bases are TGTGCCAGCAGCACGGACACGAGCAATCAGCCCCAGCATTTT. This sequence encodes CASSTDTSNQPQHF.

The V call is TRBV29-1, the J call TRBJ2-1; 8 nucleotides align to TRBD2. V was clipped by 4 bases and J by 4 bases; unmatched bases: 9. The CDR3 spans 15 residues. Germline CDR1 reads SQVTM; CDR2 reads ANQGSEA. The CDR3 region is CSVGLAGGLYNEQFF. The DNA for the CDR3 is TGCAGCGTTGGCCTGGCGGGAGGTCTTTACAATGAGCAGTTCTTC.